Listed here are 5 T cell receptor beta chains from one sample, sequenced in a study of T cells in Graves' hyperthyroidism and ophthalmopathy. TCR beta CDR3 region amplification was performed from RNA transcripts. Researchers ran a first-round RT-PCR on the TCR CDR3 using the HTBI primer set. TCRdb reanalysed the multiplex PCR reads using MiXCR and keeps one entry per CDR3 protein. This sample has 300,000 to 400,000 distinct CDR3 sequences, with around 14% found just once. Sample: blood. The receptors were sampled from a woman between 55 and 75 years old with Graves' hyperthyroidism.

This clonotype was observed many times. The rearrangement links TRBV12-3 or TRBV12-4 to TRBJ1-5, with D possibly being TRBD1 (5 bases). This CDR3 has 14 residues. V was trimmed by 5 bases and J by 2 bases, leaving 10 bases between them. In DNA, the CDR3 is TGTGCCAGCAGTCCCGACAGACGCAATCAGCCCCAGCATTTT. It codes for CASSPDRRNQPQHF.

This rearrangement joins TRBV14 to TRBJ2-7; a possible D gene is TRBD2 (6 bases). Germline CDR1 reads SGHDN; CDR2 reads FVKESK. V was trimmed by 5 bases and J by 2 bases, leaving 10 bases between them. The CDR3 length is 13 residues. The CDR3 sequence: CASSAGPAYEQYF. CDR3 DNA sequence: TGTGCCAGCAGCGCGGGACCGGCCTACGAGCAGTACTTC.

This clonotype was recorded many times. V is TRBV29-1 and J is TRBJ2-1; TRBD2 matches 8 bases. The CDR3 length is 15 residues. Germline assignment: CDR1 SQVTM and CDR2 ANQGSEA. The junction had 13 bases not matched to a gene; V was cut back by 6 bases and J by 6 bases. CDR3 region: CSVARSGRMANEQFF. For the CDR3, the DNA is TGCAGCGTGGCCCGGAGCGGGAGAATGGCCAATGAGCAGTTCTTC.

This clonotype was counted at least ten times. The V gene is TRBV3-1, the J gene TRBJ1-2; the D is unclear. This CDR3 region has 13 residues. Germline loops: CDR1 LGHDT, CDR2 YNNKEL (reference sequence). V was cut by 0 bases and J by 4 bases, with 6 bases left in between. DNA of the CDR3: TGTGCCAGCAGCCAAGATAGGACCTATGGCTACACCTTC. Its protein product is CASSQDRTYGYTF.

The chain carries TRBV12-3 or TRBV12-4 and TRBJ1-2, with D possibly being TRBD1 (6 bases). V shed 5 bases and J shed 2 bases, with 18 bases lying between them. This CDR3 spans 16 amino acids. The CDR3 DNA is TGTGCCAGCAGTCTCCGGCGGGGGGCCGTGAACTATGGCTACACCTTC. It is translated as CASSLRRGAVNYGYTF.